The clone carrying this TCR beta chain was seen only once. Its antigen remains unidentified. Germline assignment: CDR1 SGHDT and CDR2 YYEEEE. The CDR3 covers 12 residues. V was clipped by 0 bases and J by 12 bases; unmatched bases: 5. The data belong to a study of T cell repertoires in cytomegalovirus infection. Study-wide background: Recently identified HLA-C-restricted CMV epitopes and well-studied HLA-B-restricted CMV epitopes were used by the study.

Broader study findings: Of the TCR beta families, the public ones yielded a cumulative frequency that identified carriers of CMV plus the relevant HLA. In two of eight donors, the top clonotype was HLA-C-restricted CMV-specific.

In TCRdb, the reads were re-called with MiXCR into one record per CDR3 protein. Altogether fewer than 950,000 distinct CDR3 sequences are present, 30% to 35% being singletons, with the ten largest covering under 15%. This clonotype was sampled from a human donor in good health (CMV status not recorded). Some clones in this sample may be carry-over from other donors' samples. The specimen comprised cultured CD8+ T cells from PBMCs, sampled from culture after CMV antigen stimulation. The genes are TRBV5-6 and TRBJ1-2; 7 bases map to TRBD1. DNA of the CDR3: TGTGCCAGCAGCTTGGGACAGGGCAAGGACACCTTC. This gives the protein CASSLGQGKDTF. Complete variable domain (other parts from reference TRBV5-6 and TRBJ1-2): DAGVTQSPTHLIKTRGQQVTLRCSPKSGHDTVSWYQQALGQGPQFIFQYYEEEERQRGNFPDRFSGHQFPNYSSELNVNALLLGDSALYLCASSLGQGKDTFGSGTRLTVV.